Presented here are 27 T cell receptor beta chains from one specimen sequenced in a study of CD8+CD57+ T cells in acquired aplastic anemia. Genomic DNA constituted the template upon which TCR beta VDJ and CDR3 profiling was performed. TCRdb passed the reads through MiXCR, listing each CDR3 protein once. The top ten hold around 4% of the sample, which has about 400,000 distinct CDR3 sequences, approximately 70% seen once. The sequenced sample was sorted CD4+, CD8+, or CD8+CD57+ T cells (not recorded which) from PBMCs. The receptors were sampled from a human donor in good health, serving as a control.

The chain carries TRBV29-1 and TRBJ2-3, with 8 bases that match TRBD1. The ends lost 7 bases at V and 3 bases at J; junction bases unmatched: 9. The CDR3 runs 14 residues. Germline V gene lookup returns CDR1 SQVTM and CDR2 ANQGSEA. The CDR3 region is CSDTGGTRTDTQYF. CDR3 sequence (DNA): TGCAGCGACACAGGGGGAACTAGGACAGATACGCAGTATTTT.

In regard to this clonotype: Because it lacks the conserved phenylalanine or tryptophan at the end, this CDR3 is likely a read error. Because the CDR3's place on the DNA is in doubt, the DNA is left out and the CDR3 is given as listed by TCRdb. V gene TRBV7-9 combines with J gene TRBJ1-6. Counting both end residues, the CDR3 totals 13 amino acids. The germline CDR1 and CDR2 sequences are SEHNR and FQNEAQ (reference sequence). CDR3 sequence: CASSPRDLITDTQ.

The chain is built from TRBV10-3 and TRBJ2-3, with a tentative D call TRBD2 (6 bases). The CDR3 runs 18 residues. Germline loops: CDR1 ENHRY, CDR2 SYGVKD. V was cut by 6 bases and J by 0 bases, with 22 bases left in between. The CDR3 coding sequence is TGTGCCATCAGGGTGGAGGAGGGGCGGGGTAAGAGCACAGATACGCAGTATTTT. This translates into CAIRVEEGRGKSTDTQYF.

This clonotype was counted many times. This chain joins TRBV19 and TRBJ2-7, with D perhaps TRBD2 (6 bases). Germline CDR1 LNHDA, CDR2 SQIVND (reference sequence). Trimming removed 5 bases from V and 2 bases from J, with 13 bases in between. This CDR3 has 14 residues. CDR3 loop: CASSSWEVPYEQYF. CDR3 bases: TGTGCCAGTAGTTCATGGGAGGTACCCTACGAGCAGTACTTC.

This clonotype came up a few times. The genes are TRBV7-2 and TRBJ2-7; D call uncertain. This CDR3 has 15 amino acids. The V end was cut by 1 base, the J end by 4 bases, with 14 bases between. The germline V gene has CDR1 SGHTA and CDR2 FQGNSA. CDR3 in DNA: TGTGCCAGCAGCTTAGGAGGAAGCGCTCTATACGAGCAGTACTTC. Translating gives CASSLGGSALYEQYF.

This clonotype appeared a single time. Given the absence of the conserved phenylalanine or tryptophan at the CDR3 end, a read error is likely. The DNA is left out, because the CDR3 cannot be placed on it with certainty; the CDR3 is given as TCRdb lists it. The V and J genes are TRBV15 and TRBJ1-4. Inclusive of both ends, the CDR3 amounts to 15 amino acids. Germline CDR1 is LNHNV and CDR2 is YYDKDF (reference sequence). Here the CDR3 reads CATSGERGGFDKLQY.

The rearrangement links TRBV7-2 to TRBJ1-4; TRBD1 is a possible D gene (5 bases). The germline CDR1 and CDR2 sequences are SGHTA and FQGNSA. The V gene lost 7 bases and the J gene lost 8 bases, with 20 bases spanning the gap. The CDR3 extends over 15 amino acids. The CDR3 nucleotides read TGTGCCAGCACCCTATCCACAGGCCTTGGGGAAAAACTGTTTTTT. Its protein is CASTLSTGLGEKLFF.

The count of this clonotype is one. V is TRBV7-9 and J is TRBJ1-6; TRBD1 aligns across 9 bases. V was pared by 8 bases and J by 11 bases, with 13 bases of the junction left unmatched. The CDR3 length is 15 residues. Germline lookup yields CDR1 SEHNR and CDR2 FQNEAQ (reference sequence). The DNA for the CDR3 is TGTGCCAGCGGCCCAGTGGGACAGGGAAATCCACCCCTCCACTTT. It codes for CASGPVGQGNPPLHF.

The genes are TRBV11-2 and TRBJ2-5, with 7 bases fitting TRBD1. Per germline, CDR1 SGHAT and CDR2 FQNNGV. J was trimmed by 4 bases and V by 4 bases; bases with no gene match: 9. This CDR3 has 15 residues. In nucleotides, the CDR3 is TGTGCCAGCAGCTACGGCCCAGGGGGTCGAGAGACCCAGTACTTC. It is translated as CASSYGPGGRETQYF.

This clonotype was picked up a small number of times. The chain carries TRBV15 and TRBJ2-7; tentative D call: TRBD2 (5 bases). V gave up 0 bases and J gave up 6 bases, with 9 bases separating them. The CDR3 contains 13 residues. Germline assignment: CDR1 LNHNV and CDR2 YYDKDF (reference sequence). CDR3 sequence reads: CATSRDRGFEQYF. The CDR3 DNA reads as TGTGCCACCAGCAGAGATCGGGGATTCGAGCAGTACTTC.

In regard to this clonotype: One end of the junction does not line up with germline, which may come from a read error. J is TRBJ2-5 and V is TRBV5-1; 7 nucleotides match TRBD2. CDR1 and CDR2 from the germline V gene are SGHRS and YFSETQ. This CDR3 spans 15 amino acids. The CDR3 region has the DNA TGTGCCAGCAGCCCAACTAGCGCCCAAGGAGAGACCCAGTACTTC. This translates into CASSPTSAQGETQYF.

This clonotype was counted many times. The V call is TRBV20-1, the J call TRBJ2-5, with a tentative D call TRBD2 (5 bases). The germline V gene encodes CDR1 DFQATT and CDR2 SNEGSKA (reference sequence). The CDR3 contains 12 residues. V lost 7 bases and J 2 bases, leaving 11 bases between the germline ends. DNA of the CDR3: TGCAGTGTCCCTGGAGGACAAGAGACCCAGTACTTC. Translating gives CSVPGGQETQYF.

This clonotype was recorded a few times. The chain carries TRBV6-5 and TRBJ1-4, with D unclear. With 1 base removed from V and 4 bases from J, the gap between germline ends came to 7 bases. This CDR3 region has 14 residues. Germline CDR1 MNHEY, CDR2 SVGAGI. CDR3 nucleotides: TGTGCCAGCAGTTACTTGAGGATTAATGAAAAACTGTTTTTT. Protein sequence: CASSYLRINEKLFF.

About this clonotype: Relative to the germline gene, one junction end is altered; a read error may explain this. The chain recombines TRBV7-2 with TRBJ2-3; 8 nucleotides align to TRBD1. Germline assignment: CDR1 SGHTA and CDR2 FQGNSA. This CDR3 comprises 15 residues. The CDR3 region is CASSQRPGGDGTKYF. The CDR3 nucleotides are TGTGCCAGCAGCCAGAGGCCAGGGGGCGATGGTACGAAGTATTTT.

This chain uses TRBV7-6 with TRBJ1-6; a possible D gene is TRBD1 (5 bases). The CDR3 is 18 amino acids. Germline-derived CDR1 and CDR2 are SGHVS and FNYEAQ. Trimming pared 9 bases from V and 7 bases from J, leaving 28 bases between. CDR3 nucleotide sequence: TGTGCCAGTAGCACATCGGGGCTGCCGTTCTACGAGAATTCACCCCTCCACTTT. Its protein product is CASSTSGLPFYENSPLHF.

Of note for this clonotype: Here the CDR3 omits its conserved ending phenylalanine or tryptophan, so a read error is the likely source. Because the CDR3's place on the DNA is in doubt, the DNA is left out and the CDR3 is given as listed by TCRdb. V gene TRBV10-3 combines with J gene TRBJ1-4. Per germline, CDR1 ENHRY and CDR2 SYGVKD. The CDR3 length is 14 residues, termini included. CDR3 sequence: CASSVITENEKLLL.

Concerning this clonotype itself: A junction boundary mismatches the germline segment, possibly from a read error. This chain connects TRBV2 to TRBJ1-6; D is uncertain. The CDR3 totals 13 residues. CDR1 and CDR2 from the germline V gene are SNHLY and FYNNEI. The CDR3 bases are TGTGCCAGCAGCCCGCATGGTGGTACCCCCCGCCACTTT. Protein: CASSPHGGTPRHF.

The chain combines TRBV25-1 with TRBJ1-6, with D uncertain. The CDR3 runs 14 residues. Germline V gene lookup returns CDR1 MGHDK and CDR2 SYGVNS. V lost 1 base to trimming and J lost 9 bases, with 10 bases between them. The CDR3 region is CASSEFGGASPLHF. For the CDR3, the DNA is TGTGCCAGCAGTGAATTTGGCGGAGCTTCACCCCTCCACTTT.

With respect to this clonotype: A junction end diverges from the germline sequence, so it may reflect a read error. The chain uses TRBV7-6 and TRBJ1-4; the D is unclear. Germline V gene lookup returns CDR1 SGHVS and CDR2 FNYEAQ. There are 13 residues in the CDR3. CDR3 nucleotide sequence: TGTGCCACCAGCAGAGTCATTCGGGGAACACTGTTTTTT. This encodes CATSRVIRGTLFF.

This rearrangement joins TRBV12-3 or TRBV12-4 to TRBJ1-5; possible D gene TRBD1, 6 bases. Deletions cut 5 bases from V and 1 base from J, with 18 bases between. CDR3 size: 17 residues. The CDR3 loop reads CASSRGWTQTSNQPQHF. The CDR3, as DNA: TGTGCCAGCAGTAGGGGGTGGACCCAAACGAGCAATCAGCCCCAGCATTTT.

The CDR3 loop reads CASSVSRFSYEQYF. The DNA of the CDR3 is TGTGCTAGTAGCGTAAGCAGGTTCTCCTACGAGCAGTACTTC. This sequence joins TRBV12-5 and TRBJ2-7; D uncertain. Germline V lookup: CDR1 LGHNT, CDR2 FRNRAP. The length of the CDR3 is 14 residues. V dropped 8 bases and J dropped 0 bases, with 14 bases sitting between them.

The chain employs TRBV13 and TRBJ1-6, with D possibly TRBD1 on 5 matching bases. Per the germline V gene, CDR1 is PRHDT and CDR2 is FYEKMQ (reference sequence). The CDR3 runs to 14 residues. V was pared by 4 bases and J by 6 bases, with 10 bases between. Here the CDR3 DNA reads TGTGCCAGCAGCTCGGGGGGGACTAATTCACCCCTCCACTTT. Amino acid sequence: CASSSGGTNSPLHF.

Concerning this clonotype itself: The CDR3 ends on some other residue instead of the conserved phenylalanine or tryptophan, so this is likely a read error. The DNA is left out, because the CDR3 cannot be placed on it with certainty; the CDR3 is given as TCRdb lists it. The chain links TRBV15 to TRBJ1-6; the table names TRBD1, a call not compared with the DNA. The length of the CDR3 is 13 amino acids, counting both ends. CDR1 and CDR2 (germline): LNHNV, YYDKDF (reference sequence). CDR3 loop: CATSSGQISHPHH.

This clonotype was found once. The V call is TRBV7-6, the J call TRBJ1-2, with D tentatively TRBD1 (6 bases). This CDR3 is 17 amino acids long. Trimming removed 5 bases at V and 6 bases at J, with 25 bases between. Germline V gene sequence: CDR1 SGHVS, CDR2 FNYEAQ. The CDR3 DNA sequence: TGTGCCAGCAGCCGTAGATACAGGGACCCCTTCTTGGATGGCTACACCTTC. Its translation: CASSRRYRDPFLDGYTF.

The chain combines TRBV19 with TRBJ1-1; unclear D gene. Germline CDR1 reads LNHDA; CDR2 reads SQIVND (reference sequence). Trimming took 10 bases from V and 3 from J, leaving 15 bases between them. The CDR3 sequence is 13 residues long. As DNA, the CDR3 is TGTGCCACTACCCAGCGTGTGGACACTGAAGCTTTCTTT. This encodes CATTQRVDTEAFF.

The chain carries TRBV25-1 and TRBJ1-3; 9 nucleotides align to TRBD1. V shed 5 bases, J shed 7 bases, and the junction held 9 bases outside the gene matches. Germline V gene sequence: CDR1 MGHDK, CDR2 SYGVNS. This CDR3 comprises 15 residues. The chain's CDR3 is CASSSPGTGTNTIYF. Written as DNA, the CDR3 is TGTGCCAGCAGTTCTCCCGGGACAGGGACCAACACCATATATTTT.

The CDR3 DNA reads as TGTGCCAGCAGTTTAGCGGGCAGGGAAGAGACCCAGTACTTC. Translation: CASSLAGREETQYF. This chain links TRBV6-6 with TRBJ2-5; 7 nucleotides match TRBD2. Trimming removed 4 bases from V and 3 bases from J; junction bases left unmatched: 5. CDR1 MNHNY and CDR2 SVGAGI come from the germline V gene (reference sequence). The CDR3 extends over 14 amino acids.